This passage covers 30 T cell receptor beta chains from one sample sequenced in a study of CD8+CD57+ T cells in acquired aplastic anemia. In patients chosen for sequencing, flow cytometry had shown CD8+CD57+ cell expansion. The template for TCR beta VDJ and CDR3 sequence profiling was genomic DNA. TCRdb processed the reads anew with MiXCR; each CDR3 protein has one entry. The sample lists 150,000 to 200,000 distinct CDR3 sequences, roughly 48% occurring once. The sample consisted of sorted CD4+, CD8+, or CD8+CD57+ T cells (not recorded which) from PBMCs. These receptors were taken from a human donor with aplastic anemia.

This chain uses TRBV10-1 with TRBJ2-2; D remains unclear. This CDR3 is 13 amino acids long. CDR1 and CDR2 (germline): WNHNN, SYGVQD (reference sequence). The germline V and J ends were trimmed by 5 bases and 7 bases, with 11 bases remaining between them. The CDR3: CASSLHLFGELFF. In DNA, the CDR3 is TGCGCCAGCAGTTTACACCTGTTCGGGGAGCTGTTTTTT.

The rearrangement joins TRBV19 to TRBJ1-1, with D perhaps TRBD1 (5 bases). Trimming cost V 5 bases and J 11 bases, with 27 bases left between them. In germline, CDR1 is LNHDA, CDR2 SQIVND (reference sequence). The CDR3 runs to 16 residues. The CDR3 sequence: CASSLVSRTTSGRAFF. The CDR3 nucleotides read TGTGCCAGTAGTCTAGTCTCCAGAACAACATCGGGGCGTGCTTTCTTT.

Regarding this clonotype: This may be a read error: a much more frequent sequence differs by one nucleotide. The DNA for the CDR3 is TGTGCCAGCAGCTTTCGGGGGCCGAGCTCTGGAAACACCATATGTTTT. This translates into CASSFRGPSSGNTICF. The gene calls are TRBV11-1 and TRBJ1-3, with a weak D call TRBD1 (6 bases). Germline values: CDR1 SGHAT, CDR2 FQDESV (reference sequence). The CDR3 is 16 residues long.

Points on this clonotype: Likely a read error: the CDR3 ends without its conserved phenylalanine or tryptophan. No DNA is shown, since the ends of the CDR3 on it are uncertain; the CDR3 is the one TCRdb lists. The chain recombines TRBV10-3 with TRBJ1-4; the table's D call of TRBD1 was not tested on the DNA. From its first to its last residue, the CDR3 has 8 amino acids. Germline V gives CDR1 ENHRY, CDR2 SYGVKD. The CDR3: CASYGTGK.

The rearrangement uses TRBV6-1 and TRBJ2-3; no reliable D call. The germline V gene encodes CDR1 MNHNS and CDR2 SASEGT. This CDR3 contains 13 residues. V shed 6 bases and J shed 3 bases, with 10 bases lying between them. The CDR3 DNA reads TGTGCCAGCAGCCCAGCCGAGACAGATACGCAGTATTTT. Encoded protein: CASSPAETDTQYF.

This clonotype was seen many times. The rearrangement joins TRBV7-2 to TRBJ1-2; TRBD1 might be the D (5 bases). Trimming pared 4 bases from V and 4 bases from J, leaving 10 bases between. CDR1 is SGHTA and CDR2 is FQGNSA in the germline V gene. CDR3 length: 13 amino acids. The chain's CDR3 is CASSSGGGYGYTF. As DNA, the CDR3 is TGTGCCAGCAGCTCGGGGGGGGGCTATGGCTACACCTTC.

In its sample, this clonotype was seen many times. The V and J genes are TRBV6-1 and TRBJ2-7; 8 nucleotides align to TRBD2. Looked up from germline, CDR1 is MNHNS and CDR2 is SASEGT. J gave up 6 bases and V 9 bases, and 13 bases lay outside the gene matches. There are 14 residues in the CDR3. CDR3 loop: CASRGSGRRGEQYF. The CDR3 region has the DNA TGTGCCAGTCGGGGGAGCGGGAGAAGAGGCGAGCAGTACTTC.

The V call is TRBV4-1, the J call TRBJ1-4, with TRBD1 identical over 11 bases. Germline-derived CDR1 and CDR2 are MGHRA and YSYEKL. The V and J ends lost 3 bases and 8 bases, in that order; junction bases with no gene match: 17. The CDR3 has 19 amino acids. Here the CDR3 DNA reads TGCGCCAGCAGCCAGCCCCTCAGGACAGGGGGCCGGGGTAGGGAAAAACTGTTTTTT. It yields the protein CASSQPLRTGGRGREKLFF.

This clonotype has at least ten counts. The CDR3 sequence is CASSFLGTDTQYF. The CDR3 DNA follows: TGTGCCAGCAGTTTTCTGGGGACAGATACGCAGTATTTT. The rearrangement joins TRBV12-3 or TRBV12-4 to TRBJ2-3, with unresolved D. With 3 bases removed from V and 3 bases from J, the gap between germline ends came to 7 bases. The CDR3 totals 13 residues.

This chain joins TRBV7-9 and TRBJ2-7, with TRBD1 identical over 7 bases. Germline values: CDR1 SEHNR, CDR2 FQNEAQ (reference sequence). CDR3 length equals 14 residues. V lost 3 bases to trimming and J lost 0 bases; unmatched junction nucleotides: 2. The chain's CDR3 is CASSFRDSSYEQYF. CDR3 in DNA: TGTGCCAGCAGCTTCCGGGACAGCTCCTACGAGCAGTACTTC.

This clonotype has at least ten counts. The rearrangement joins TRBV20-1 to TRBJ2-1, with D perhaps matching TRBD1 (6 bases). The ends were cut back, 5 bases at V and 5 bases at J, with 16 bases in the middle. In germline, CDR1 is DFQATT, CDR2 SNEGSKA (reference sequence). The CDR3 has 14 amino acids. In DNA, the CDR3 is TGCAGTGCTCCTTACAGGGTGGGTAACAATGAGCAGTTCTTC. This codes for CSAPYRVGNNEQFF.

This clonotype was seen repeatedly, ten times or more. CDR3 protein: CSARSQGLATLKQFF. The CDR3 nucleotides read TGCAGTGCTAGATCCCAGGGACTAGCGACTTTAAAGCAGTTCTTC. The rearrangement uses TRBV20-1 and TRBJ2-1, with 10 bases identical to TRBD2. The CDR3 totals 15 residues. V gave up 2 bases and J gave up 11 bases; unmatched junction bases: 12. Germline V gene sequence: CDR1 DFQATT, CDR2 SNEGSKA (reference sequence).

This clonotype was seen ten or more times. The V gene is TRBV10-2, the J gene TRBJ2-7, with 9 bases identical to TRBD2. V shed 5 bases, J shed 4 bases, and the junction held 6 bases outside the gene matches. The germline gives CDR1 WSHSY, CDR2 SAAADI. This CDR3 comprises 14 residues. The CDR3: CASSPLAGKYEQYF. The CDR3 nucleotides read TGCGCCAGCAGTCCGCTAGCGGGGAAGTACGAGCAGTACTTC.

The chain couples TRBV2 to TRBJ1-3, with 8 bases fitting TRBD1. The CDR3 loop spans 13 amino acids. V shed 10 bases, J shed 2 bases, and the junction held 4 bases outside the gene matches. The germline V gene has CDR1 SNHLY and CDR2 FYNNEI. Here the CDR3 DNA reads TGTGCCACCAAACAGGGGGCTGGAAACACCATATATTTT. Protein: CATKQGAGNTIYF.

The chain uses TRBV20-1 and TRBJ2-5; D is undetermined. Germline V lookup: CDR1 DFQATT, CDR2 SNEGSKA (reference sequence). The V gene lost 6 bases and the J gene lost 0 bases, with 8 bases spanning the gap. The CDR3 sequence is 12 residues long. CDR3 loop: CSAIPDQETQYF. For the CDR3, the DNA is TGCAGTGCAATTCCGGACCAAGAGACCCAGTACTTC.

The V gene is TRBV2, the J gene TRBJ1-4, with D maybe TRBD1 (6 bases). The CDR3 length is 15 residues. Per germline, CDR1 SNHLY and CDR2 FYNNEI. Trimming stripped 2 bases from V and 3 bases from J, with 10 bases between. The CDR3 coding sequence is TGTGCCAGCAGTGAACGGCGGGGGCCTAATGAAAAACTGTTTTTT. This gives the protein CASSERRGPNEKLFF.

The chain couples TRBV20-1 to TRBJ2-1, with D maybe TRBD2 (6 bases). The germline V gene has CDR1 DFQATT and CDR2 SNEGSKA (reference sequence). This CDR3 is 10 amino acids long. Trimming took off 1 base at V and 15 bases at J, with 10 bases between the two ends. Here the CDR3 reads CSARGGDLFF. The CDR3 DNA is TGCAGTGCTAGAGGAGGGGACTTGTTCTTC.

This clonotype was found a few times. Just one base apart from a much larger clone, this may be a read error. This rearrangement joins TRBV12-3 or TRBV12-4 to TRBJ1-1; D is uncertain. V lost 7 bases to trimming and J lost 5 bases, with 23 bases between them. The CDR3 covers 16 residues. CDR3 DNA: TGTGCCAGCAACCGCCCCGGATGCAAGGTAGGGACTGAAGCTTTCTTT. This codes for CASNRPGCKVGTEAFF.

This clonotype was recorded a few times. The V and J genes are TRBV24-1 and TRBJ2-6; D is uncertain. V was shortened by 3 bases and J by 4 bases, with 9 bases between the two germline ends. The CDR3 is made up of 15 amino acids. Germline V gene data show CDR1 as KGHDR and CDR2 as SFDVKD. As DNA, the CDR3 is TGTGCCACCAGTGATGGGGATACGGGGGCCAACGTCCTGACTTTC. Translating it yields CATSDGDTGANVLTF.

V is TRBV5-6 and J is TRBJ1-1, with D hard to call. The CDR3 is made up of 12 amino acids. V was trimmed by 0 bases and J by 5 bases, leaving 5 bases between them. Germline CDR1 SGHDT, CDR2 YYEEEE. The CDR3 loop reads CASSLERTEAFF. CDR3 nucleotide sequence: TGTGCCAGCAGCTTGGAGCGAACTGAAGCTTTCTTT.

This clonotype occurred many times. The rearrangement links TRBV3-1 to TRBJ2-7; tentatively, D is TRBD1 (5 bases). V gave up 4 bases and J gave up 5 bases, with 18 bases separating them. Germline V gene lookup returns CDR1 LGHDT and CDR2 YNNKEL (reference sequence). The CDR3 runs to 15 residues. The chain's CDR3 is CASSLQGFKFNEQYF. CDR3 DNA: TGTGCCAGCAGCCTTCAGGGATTTAAGTTCAACGAGCAGTACTTC.

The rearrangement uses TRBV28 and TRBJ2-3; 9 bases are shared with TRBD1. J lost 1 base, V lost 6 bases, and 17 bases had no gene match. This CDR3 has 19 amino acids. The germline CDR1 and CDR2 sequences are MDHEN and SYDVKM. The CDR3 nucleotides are TGTGCCAGCAGCTTACGGGGGACAGGGCGCCAGGTCGGCACAGATACGCAGTATTTT. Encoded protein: CASSLRGTGRQVGTDTQYF.

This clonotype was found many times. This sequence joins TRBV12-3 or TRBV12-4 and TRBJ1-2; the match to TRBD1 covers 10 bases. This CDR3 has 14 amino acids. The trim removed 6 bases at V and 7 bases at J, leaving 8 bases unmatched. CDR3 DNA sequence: TGTGCCAGCAGCCCGACAGGGGGCGTTTCTGGCTACACCTTC. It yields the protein CASSPTGGVSGYTF.

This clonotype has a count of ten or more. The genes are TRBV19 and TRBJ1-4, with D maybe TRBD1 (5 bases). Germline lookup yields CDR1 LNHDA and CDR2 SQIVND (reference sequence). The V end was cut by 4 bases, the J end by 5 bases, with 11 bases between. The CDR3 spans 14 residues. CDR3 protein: CASSTSGGNEKLFF. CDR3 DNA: TGTGCCAGTAGTACCTCCGGGGGGAATGAAAAACTGTTTTTT.

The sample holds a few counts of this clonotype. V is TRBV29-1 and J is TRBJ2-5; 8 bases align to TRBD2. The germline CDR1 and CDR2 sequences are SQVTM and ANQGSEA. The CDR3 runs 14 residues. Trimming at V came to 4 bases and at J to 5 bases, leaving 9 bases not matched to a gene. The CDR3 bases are TGCAGCGTTGGTCATCGGGGGGGGAGCGAGACCCAGTACTTC. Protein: CSVGHRGGSETQYF.

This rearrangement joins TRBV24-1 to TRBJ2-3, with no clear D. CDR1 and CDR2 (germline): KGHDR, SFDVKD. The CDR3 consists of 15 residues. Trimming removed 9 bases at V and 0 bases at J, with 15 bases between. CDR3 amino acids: CATSITGPSTDTQYF. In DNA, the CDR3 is TGTGCCACCTCCATAACGGGCCCTAGCACAGATACGCAGTATTTT.

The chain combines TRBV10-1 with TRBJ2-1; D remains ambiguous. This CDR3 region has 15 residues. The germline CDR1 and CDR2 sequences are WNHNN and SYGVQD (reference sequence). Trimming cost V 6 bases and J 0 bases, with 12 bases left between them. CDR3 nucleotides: TGCGCCAGCAGCCTTAGAAGGGACTCCTACAATGAGCAGTTCTTC. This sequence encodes CASSLRRDSYNEQFF.

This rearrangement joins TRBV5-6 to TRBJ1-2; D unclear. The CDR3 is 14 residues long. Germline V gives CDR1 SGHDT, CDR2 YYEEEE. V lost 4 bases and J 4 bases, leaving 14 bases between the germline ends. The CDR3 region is CASSPQGFRYGYTF. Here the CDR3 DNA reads TGTGCCAGCAGCCCCCAAGGGTTTCGCTATGGCTACACCTTC.

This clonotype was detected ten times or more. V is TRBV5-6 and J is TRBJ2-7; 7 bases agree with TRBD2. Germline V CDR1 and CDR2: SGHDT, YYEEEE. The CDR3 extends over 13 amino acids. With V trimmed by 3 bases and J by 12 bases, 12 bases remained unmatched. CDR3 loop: CASSSYPGLRGYF. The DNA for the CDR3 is TGTGCCAGCAGCTCCTATCCGGGACTAAGGGGGTACTTC. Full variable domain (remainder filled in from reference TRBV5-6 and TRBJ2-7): DAGVTQSPTHLIKTRGQQVTLRCSPKSGHDTVSWYQQALGQGPQFIFQYYEEEERQRGNFPDRFSGHQFPNYSSELNVNALLLGDSALYLCASSSYPGLRGYFGPGTRLTVT.

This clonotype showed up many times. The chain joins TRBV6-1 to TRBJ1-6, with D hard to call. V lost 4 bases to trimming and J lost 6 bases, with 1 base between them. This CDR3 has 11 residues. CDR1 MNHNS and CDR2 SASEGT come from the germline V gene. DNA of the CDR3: TGTGCCAGCAGTGCTAATTCACCCCTCCACTTT. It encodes CASSANSPLHF.